These T cell receptor beta chains were read from a single sample in a study of shared clonotypes between healthy human individuals. Assay: immunoSEQ multiplex PCR; the TCRdb copy retains only in-frame clones and omits some. The sample yields 950,000 to 1,100,000 clones, 75% to 80% seen once. The specimen sequenced was memory CD4+ T cells from PBMCs. These receptors were obtained from a man between 18 and 29 years old in good health. Some clones in this sample may be carry-over from other donors' samples. The CDR3 runs from the conserved cysteine through the conserved F or W. D genes are given only for firm matches. Expanded clones get a size class; other rows say once, few or many, or leave the size out.

V gene	D gene	J gene	clone size	CDR3 DNA	CDR3 protein
TRBV20-1	NA	TRBJ2-3	NA	TGCAGTGCTAGAGAGCGGGATACGCAGTATTTT	CSARERDTQYF
TRBV30	TRBD1	TRBJ1-1	few	TGTGCCTGGACAGGGGGGGCTACAGCTTTCTTT	CAWTGGATAFF
TRBV7-8	NA	TRBJ2-4	NA	TGTGCCAGCAGCTTAAGCAGGGACTTAGCCAAAAACATTCAGTACTTC	CASSLSRDLAKNIQYF
TRBV11-2	TRBD1	TRBJ2-1	NA	TGTGCCAGCAGCTTAGATGGGCGACAGGGTGATGAGCAGTTCTTC	CASSLDGRQGDEQFF
TRBV21-1	NA	TRBJ2-7	NA	TGTGCCAGCAGCATTGAAAAGGAACTAGCGGGGGGTTCCTTTTACGAGCAGTACTTC	CASSIEKELAGGSFYEQYF
TRBV4-1	TRBD1	TRBJ2-5	NA	TGCGCCAGCAGCCAAGATCCGACAGGGTATGATGGGGAGACCCAGTACTTC	CASSQDPTGYDGETQYF
TRBV28	NA	TRBJ2-5	NA	TGTGCCAGCAGTCCTTTAAGACGAGAGACCCAGTACTTC	CASSPLRRETQYF
TRBV28	NA	TRBJ1-2	NA	TGTGCTTTCGGGCGGTGGGACTATGGCTACACCTTC	CAFGRWDYGYTF
TRBV18	TRBD1	TRBJ1-5	NA	TGTGCCAGCTCATCAGACAGGGCCATCCGTTCCCCCCAGCATTTT	CASSSDRAIRSPQHF
TRBV6-4	TRBD2	TRBJ2-3	NA	TGTGCCAGCAGTGACTCTGGAGGTAGCGGGAGGCTTCGGGTAACAGATACGCAGTATTTT	CASSDSGGSGRLRVTDTQYF
TRBV11-2	NA	TRBJ2-5	NA	TGTGCCAGCAGCCCGGTGAAAGGAGGGGGCGAGACCCAGTACTTC	CASSPVKGGGETQYF
TRBV18	NA	TRBJ2-6	NA	TGTGCCAGCTCACCAGGGCAGGGGATCCTCTCTGGGGCCAACGTCCTGACTTTC	CASSPGQGILSGANVLTF
TRBV15	NA	TRBJ1-5	NA	TGTGCCACCAGCAGTAGACAGCATAATCAGCCCCAGCATTTT	CATSSRQHNQPQHF
TRBV5-1	NA	TRBJ1-4	NA	TGCGCCAGCAGCATCGGGGCAGGCCCAGCAACTAATGAAAAACTGTTTTTT	CASSIGAGPATNEKLFF
TRBV7-2	NA	TRBJ1-1	NA	TGTGCCAGCAGCTTATTGGGGGCCCGGAACACTGAAGCTTTCTTT	CASSLLGARNTEAFF
TRBV6-4	TRBD2	TRBJ2-1	NA	TGTGCCAGCAGCGTCACTAGCGGAAACTACAATGAGCAGTTCTTC	CASSVTSGNYNEQFF
TRBV7-2	NA	TRBJ2-3	once	TGTGCCAGCAGCTTCGACAGATACACAGATACGCAGTATTTT	CASSFDRYTDTQYF
TRBV5-1	NA	TRBJ1-1	NA	TGCGCCAGCAGCCCCGGGGACGGGCTAATGAACACTGAAGCTTTCTTT	CASSPGDGLMNTEAFF
TRBV6-6	TRBD2	TRBJ2-3	NA	TGTGCCAGCAGACGGGGACTAGCGGGAGGGCCTGATACGCAGTATTTT	CASRRGLAGGPDTQYF
TRBV7-2	NA	TRBJ2-1	NA	TGTGCCAGCAGCATAAATCCAACTAGAGTGTTCTTC	CASSINPTRVFF
TRBV7-2	NA	TRBJ2-7	NA	TGTGCCAGCAGCTTTCACACGGCCGACATCCCCTACGAGCAGTACTTC	CASSFHTADIPYEQYF
TRBV28	TRBD2	TRBJ2-1	NA	TGTGCCAGCAGTTTGAGTCTAGCGGGAGTCAATGAGCAGTTCTTC	CASSLSLAGVNEQFF
TRBV7-2	NA	TRBJ2-7	NA	TGTGCCAGCAGCTTAGATAGTAGTTTGATCTACGAGCAGTACTTC	CASSLDSSLIYEQYF
TRBV5-1	TRBD1	TRBJ2-5	NA	TGCGCCAGCAGCGCCGGACAGGGGCGGGAGACCCAGTACTTC	CASSAGQGRETQYF
TRBV18	TRBD2	TRBJ2-5	few	TGTGCCAGCTCTCAGCGGGAGACCGAGACCCAGTACTTC	CASSQRETETQYF
TRBV18	NA	TRBJ2-1	NA	TGTGCCAGCTCACCACCGCTAGGGACCAATGAGCAGTTCTTC	CASSPPLGTNEQFF
TRBV4-1	TRBD1	TRBJ1-4	NA	TGCGCCAGCAGCCAAGCGGGACAGGGTGATTTCGCTAATGAAAAACTGTTTTTT	CASSQAGQGDFANEKLFF
TRBV15	TRBD2	TRBJ2-5	NA	TGTGCCACCAGCCCGGGACTAGCGGGGGGGGGAGGCCAAGAGACCCAGTACTTC	CATSPGLAGGGGQETQYF
TRBV6-5	NA	TRBJ2-1	few	TGTGCCAGCAGTTACTCTGGCGGACCCGAGCAGTTCTTC	CASSYSGGPEQFF
TRBV7-9	NA	TRBJ2-7	NA	TGTGCCAGCAGCGGGGGCAGTGGGGTCTCCTACGAGCAGTACTTC	CASSGGSGVSYEQYF
TRBV28	NA	TRBJ1-5	NA	TGTGCCACCGAAGACCCGGGTAAAGGCAATCAGCCCCAGCATTTT	CATEDPGKGNQPQHF
TRBV18	TRBD1	TRBJ1-4	NA	TGTGCCAGCTCACGTATGACAGGGGCGTATGAAAAACTGTTTTTT	CASSRMTGAYEKLFF
TRBV6-1	NA	TRBJ2-5	NA	TGTGCCAGCAGTGGAGGACCCCCCACACAAGAGACCCAGTACTTC	CASSGGPPTQETQYF
TRBV15	TRBD2	TRBJ2-3	NA	TGTGCCACCAGCAGAGCCCCTGCGGGAGTTGCAGATACGCAGTATTTT	CATSRAPAGVADTQYF
TRBV11-2	TRBD1	TRBJ1-1	NA	TGTGCCAGCAGCAGTTACAGGGGAGGCACTGAAGCTTTCTTT	CASSSYRGGTEAFF
TRBV5-1	NA	TRBJ2-2	NA	TGCGCCAGCTCCGACACCGGGGAGCTGTTTTTT	CASSDTGELFF
TRBV4-1	NA	TRBJ1-3	few	TGCGCCAGCAGCCAAGATCATAGAAGTCCCGGAAACACCATATATTTT	CASSQDHRSPGNTIYF
TRBV4-1	NA	TRBJ1-1	NA	TGCGCCAGCAGCCGAGGGACACTCACTGAAGCTTTCTTT	CASSRGTLTEAFF
TRBV6-5	NA	TRBJ2-2	many	TGTGCCAGCAAGTATCAGGCAAACACCGGGGAGCTGTTTTTT	CASKYQANTGELFF
TRBV7-9	TRBD1	TRBJ2-5	once	TGTGCCAGCAGCTTAGGGACAGGGCTACAAGAGACCCAGTACTTC	CASSLGTGLQETQYF
TRBV20-1	TRBD1	TRBJ1-1	NA	TGCAGTGCTAGTCCCCAGGGGGTAGCTTTCTTT	CSASPQGVAFF
TRBV5-1	NA	TRBJ1-1	NA	TGCGCCAGCAGCTTACCTCAACAGAACACTGAAGCTTTCTTT	CASSLPQQNTEAFF